The 21 T cell receptor beta chains given below trace back to one sample, sequenced in a study of spatial heterogeneity in lung cancer. The time point denotes: sample taken at primary tumor resection. Researchers sequenced whole RNA taken from tumor, nontumor lung or frozen PBMC without sorting. From the 5' RACE reads, TCRdb called clonotypes with MiXCR, one entry per CDR3 protein. This table has 20,000 to 30,000 distinct CDR3 sequences, around 4.7% appearing once. The input for sequencing was PBMCs, taken at surgery. These receptors were obtained from a male donor with early-stage non-small cell lung cancer.

This clonotype has at least ten counts. CDR3 bases: TGTGCCAGCAGTTCCTCGGGATCTGGGCTTTGGACGAAGTACTTC. This gives the protein CASSSSGSGLWTKYF. The chain couples TRBV28 to TRBJ2-7, with TRBD2 as a possible D gene (5 bases). This CDR3 is 15 amino acids long. V shed 4 bases and J shed 11 bases, with 24 bases lying between them. CDR1 is MDHEN, CDR2 SYDVKM, per germline.

This clonotype was observed many times. The V and J genes are TRBV6-2 or TRBV6-3 and TRBJ2-7; 7 positions match TRBD2. Per the germline V gene, CDR1 is MNHEY and CDR2 is SVGEGT. The CDR3 is made up of 15 amino acids. V lost 6 bases and J lost 1; bases outside the gene matches: 9. CDR3 DNA sequence: TGTGCCAGCAGGGAAGCGGGACCGACATCCTACGAGCAGTACTTC. The encoded protein is CASREAGPTSYEQYF.

In this sample, this clonotype turned up many times. The chain is built from TRBV6-5 and TRBJ2-6, with TRBD1 identical over 11 bases. Trimming cost V 2 bases and J 2 bases; bases outside gene matches: 5. The CDR3 has 18 amino acids. CDR1 is MNHEY and CDR2 is SVGAGI in the germline V gene. CDR3 amino acids: CASSYMGQGVPGANVLTF. The CDR3 DNA reads TGTGCCAGCAGTTACATGGGACAGGGGGTCCCTGGGGCCAACGTCCTGACTTTC.

This clonotype was found many times. The chain uses TRBV28 and TRBJ2-1; the match to TRBD1 covers 12 bases. CDR1 and CDR2 from the germline V gene are MDHEN and SYDVKM. Trimming took 10 bases from V and 6 from J; bases not matched to a gene: 7. CDR3 size: 14 residues. In DNA, the CDR3 is TGTGCCATCTCGGGACAGGGGGCTGGCAATGAGCAGTTCTTC. This gives the protein CAISGQGAGNEQFF.

This clonotype was counted ten times or more. The chain links TRBV20-1 to TRBJ2-7; a weak D match, TRBD1 (8 bases). The CDR3 contains 15 residues. Germline V gives CDR1 DFQATT, CDR2 SNEGSKA (reference sequence). This CDR3 is CRAATGEGGSYEQYF. CDR3 in DNA: TGCAGGGCCGCGACAGGGGAGGGCGGCTCCTACGAGCAGTACTTC.

By share, this clonotype ranks as medium-sized. The rearrangement joins TRBV4-2 to TRBJ2-2; 7 nucleotides align to TRBD2. The CDR3 length is 15 residues. Germline assignment: CDR1 LGHNA and CDR2 YNFKEQ. Germline trimming cut 0 bases from V and 3 bases from J; bases unmatched to any gene: 1. Written as DNA, the CDR3 is TGTGCCAGCAGCCAAGAAGCGGGATACACCGGGGAGCTGTTTTTT. Amino acids: CASSQEAGYTGELFF.

There are many counts of this clonotype. V usage is TRBV7-9 and J usage is TRBJ1-6; a weak D match, TRBD1 (5 bases). The CDR3 spans 14 residues. Trimming took off 8 bases at V and 8 bases at J, with 16 bases between the two ends. The germline V gene encodes CDR1 SEHNR and CDR2 FQNEAQ (reference sequence). The CDR3 region is CASQSGGIYSPLHF. Written as DNA, the CDR3 is TGTGCCAGCCAATCGGGGGGGATCTATTCACCCCTCCACTTT.

This clonotype was observed a handful of times. The CDR3 sequence is CASSAINPPTGELFF. The DNA for the CDR3 is TGTGCCAGCAGTGCGATCAACCCGCCCACCGGGGAGCTGTTTTTT. V gene TRBV6-1 combines with J gene TRBJ2-2; no clear D. Trimming stripped 4 bases from V and 4 bases from J, with 13 bases between. The V gene's germline CDR1 is MNHNS and CDR2 SASEGT. There are 15 residues in the CDR3.

This clonotype came up a few times. J is TRBJ2-2 and V is TRBV20-1; TRBD2 matches 8 bases. The germline gives CDR1 DFQATT, CDR2 SNEGSKA (reference sequence). The CDR3 is 15 amino acids. V lost 0 bases and J lost 6; bases outside the gene matches: 6. CDR3 residues: CSARDPSGGPGELFF. The CDR3 DNA reads TGCAGTGCTAGAGATCCCAGCGGGGGACCCGGGGAGCTGTTTTTT.

Ten or more counts support this clonotype. The J gene is TRBJ2-7, the V gene TRBV28; TRBD2 is a possible D gene (6 bases). Germline V CDR1 and CDR2: MDHEN, SYDVKM. The CDR3 runs 14 residues. Trimming removed 1 base at V and 5 bases at J, with 12 bases between. The CDR3 DNA reads as TGTGCCAGCAGTTTATTGCGGGATGAAAACGAGCAGTACTTC. The encoded protein is CASSLLRDENEQYF.

This clonotype has ten or more counts. V and J are TRBV6-2 or TRBV6-3 and TRBJ1-1; D is undetermined. The CDR3 extends over 14 amino acids. Trimming left V 7 bases short and J 4 bases short, with 16 bases between. Germline V gene sequence: CDR1 MNHEY, CDR2 SVGEGT. CDR3 amino acids: CASKPGSMSTEAFF. CDR3 coding DNA: TGTGCCAGCAAACCCGGGAGTATGAGCACTGAAGCTTTCTTT.

The J gene is TRBJ2-1, the V gene TRBV5-4; D is possibly TRBD2 (6 bases). The CDR3 spans 14 residues. The V end was cut by 0 bases, the J end by 7 bases, with 11 bases between. The germline CDR1 and CDR2 sequences are SGHNT and YYREEE (reference sequence). The CDR3 sequence is CASSLGGGSNEQFF. DNA for the CDR3: TGTGCCAGCAGCTTGGGAGGAGGGTCGAATGAGCAGTTCTTC.

This clonotype was counted many times. The chain links TRBV28 to TRBJ2-7; no clear D. Deletions cut 6 bases from V and 8 bases from J, with 17 bases between. The CDR3 spans 13 residues. CDR1 is MDHEN and CDR2 is SYDVKM in the germline V gene. The CDR3 region has the DNA TGTGCCAGCAGGGGCAGGCCCGTAGAGAAGCAGTACTTC. It encodes CASRGRPVEKQYF.

This clonotype was observed at least ten times. The chain has TRBV10-3 and TRBJ1-2; no reliable D call. CDR3 size: 12 residues. In germline, CDR1 is ENHRY, CDR2 SYGVKD. Trimming removed 0 bases at V and 8 bases at J, with 7 bases between. The CDR3 region has the DNA TGTGCCATCAGTGAGTCAATGAAAGGCTACACCTTC. Translation gives CAISESMKGYTF.

Only a few counts were recorded for this clonotype. The rearrangement uses TRBV15 and TRBJ2-3, with TRBD2 as a possible D gene (6 bases). V shed 0 bases and J shed 4 bases, with 8 bases lying between them. Germline lookup yields CDR1 LNHNV and CDR2 YYDKDF (reference sequence). CDR3 length equals 14 residues. In DNA, the CDR3 is TGTGCCACCAGCAGAGATAGGGAGGCAGATACGCAGTATTTT. Translation gives CATSRDREADTQYF.

This clonotype was recorded many times. This chain links TRBV20-1 with TRBJ2-1, with TRBD2 identical over 16 bases. This CDR3 region has 16 residues. With V trimmed by 5 bases and J by 9 bases, 10 bases remained unmatched. Germline CDR1 DFQATT, CDR2 SNEGSKA (reference sequence). DNA for the CDR3: TGCAGTGCTCCCACCGGGACTAGCGGGGGGGCGGGTGAGCAGTTCTTC. It is translated as CSAPTGTSGGAGEQFF.

The chain recombines TRBV6-5 with TRBJ2-1; 13 nucleotides agree with TRBD2. This CDR3 is built from 15 residues. Germline CDR1 is MNHEY and CDR2 is SVGAGI. The V and J ends lost 5 bases and 10 bases, in that order; junction bases with no gene match: 8. CDR3 protein: CASSRTSGSGGEQFF. The CDR3 bases are TGTGCCAGCAGTCGGACTAGCGGGAGCGGCGGGGAGCAGTTCTTC.

V is TRBV12-3 or TRBV12-4 and J is TRBJ2-2, with 7 bases aligning to TRBD1. CDR3 length: 15 amino acids. V shed 5 bases, J shed 0 bases, and the junction held 3 bases outside the gene matches. The CDR3 DNA reads as TGTGCCAGCAGTCAGACAGGGACGAACACCGGGGAGCTGTTTTTT. Translation: CASSQTGTNTGELFF.

This clonotype showed up just a few times. The chain uses TRBV7-8 and TRBJ2-3; 11 bases line up with TRBD2. CDR3 length: 17 residues. Looked up from germline, CDR1 is SGHVS and CDR2 is FQNEAQ. V dropped 0 bases and J dropped 4; count of bases not matched to a gene: 6. The CDR3 region is CASSLAGASGGPDTQYF. The CDR3, as DNA: TGTGCCAGCAGCTTAGCAGGGGCTAGCGGGGGGCCAGATACGCAGTATTTT.

Concerning this clonotype itself: One base away lies a much larger clone, so this may be a sequencing read error. This chain joins TRBV30 and TRBJ2-3; no definite D call. The V gene's germline CDR1 is GTSNPN and CDR2 SVGIG (reference sequence). This CDR3 is built from 12 residues. Trimming removed 4 bases at V and 4 bases at J, with 9 bases between. As DNA, the CDR3 is TGTGCCTGGACCCCTAGGTCAGATACGCAGTATTTT. Protein sequence: CAWTPRSDTQYF.

This clonotype was seen many times. The genes are TRBV3-1 and TRBJ1-6; 7 nucleotides agree with TRBD1. Germline lookup yields CDR1 LGHDT and CDR2 YNNKEL (reference sequence). V dropped 3 bases and J dropped 2; count of bases not matched to a gene: 4. There are 16 residues in the CDR3. The CDR3 sequence is CASSQNRGAYNSPLHF. The DNA for the CDR3 is TGTGCCAGCAGCCAGAACAGGGGAGCCTATAATTCACCCCTCCACTTT.